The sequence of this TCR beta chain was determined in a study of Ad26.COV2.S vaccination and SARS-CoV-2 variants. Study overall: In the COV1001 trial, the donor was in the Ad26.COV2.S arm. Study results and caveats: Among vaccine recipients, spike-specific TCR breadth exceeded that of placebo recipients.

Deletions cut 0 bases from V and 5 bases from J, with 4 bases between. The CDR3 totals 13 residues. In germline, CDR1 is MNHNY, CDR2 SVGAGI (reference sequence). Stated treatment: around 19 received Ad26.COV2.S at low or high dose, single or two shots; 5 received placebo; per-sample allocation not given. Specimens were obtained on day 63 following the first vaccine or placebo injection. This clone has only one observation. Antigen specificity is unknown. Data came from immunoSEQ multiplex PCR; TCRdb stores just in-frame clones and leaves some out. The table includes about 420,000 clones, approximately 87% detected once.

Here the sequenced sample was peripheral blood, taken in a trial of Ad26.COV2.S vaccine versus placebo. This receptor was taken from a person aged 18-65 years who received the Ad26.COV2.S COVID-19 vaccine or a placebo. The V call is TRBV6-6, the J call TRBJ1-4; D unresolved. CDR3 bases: TGTGCCAGCAGTTACTCCGGGAATGAAAAACTGTTTTTT. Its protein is CASSYSGNEKLFF.